This paragraph covers one TCR beta chain sequence. TCRdb's copy holds only in-frame clones and misses some; the assay was immunoSEQ multiplex PCR. The table includes 70,000 to 95,000 clones, about 90% detected once. The sample is drawn from a study of T cells after somatic rescue of genetic block. V was clipped by 4 bases and J by 5 bases; unmatched bases: 5. CDR1 is SGHRS and CDR2 is YFSETQ in the germline V gene. CDR3 length: 13 amino acids. The sequenced material came from peripheral blood mononuclear cells (PBMCs). This chain links TRBV5-1 with TRBJ1-1; 7 nucleotides agree with TRBD1. This TCR came from a woman aged 18-30 years. The DNA of the CDR3 is TGCGCCAGCAGCCTAAGGGGGCAAACTGAAGCTTTCTTT. Its protein is CASSLRGQTEAFF.